This TCR beta chain was recovered during a study of blood T cell repertoires in COVID-19. In the study overall: Spain, Italy and the United States supplied samples that represented acute and convalescent COVID-19. T cells, B-cell-depleted T cells, or PBMCs provided the cDNA or gDNA that served as material.

This clone has a handful of counts. The V gene's germline CDR1 is DFQATT and CDR2 SNEGSKA (reference sequence). The CDR3 is 11 amino acids. The V gene lost 5 bases and the J gene lost 5 bases, with 9 bases spanning the gap. TCRdb's table, derived via immunoSEQ multiplex PCR, lists solely in-frame clones and lacks some. This table holds around 300,000 clones, about 85% found once. The gene calls are TRBV20-1 and TRBJ1-1, with D uncertain. This sequence originates from a man younger than 35 with active or convalescent COVID-19. What was sequenced was peripheral blood. In DNA form, the CDR3 reads TGCAGTGCTTTCACGGGTACTGAAGCTTTCTTT. Translating it yields CSAFTGTEAFF.